These 31 T cell receptor beta chains came from one sample sequenced in a study of T cells after posttransplantation cyclophosphamide. Treatment was busulfan-fludarabine conditioning, a marrow graft, and cyclophosphamide on days +3 and +4. Assay used: immunoSEQ multiplex PCR; TCRdb lists only in-frame clones, some missing. This sample includes roughly 15,000 clones with no singletons; its ten biggest clones take up around 23%. The sequences come from PBMCs, collected 1162 days after allogeneic stem cell transplant with posttransplant cyclophosphamide. The receptors come from a female patient between 40 and 55 years old who received an allogeneic stem cell transplant from a related donor, was CMV-positive, and had no GVHD. Some T cells may arise from the graft donor.

This clone has ten or more counts. This rearrangement joins TRBV10-3 to TRBJ1-2, with D unresolved. This CDR3 has 13 residues. V shed 9 bases and J shed 5 bases, with 16 bases lying between them. Germline V gene data show CDR1 as ENHRY and CDR2 as SYGVKD. The CDR3 DNA sequence: TGTGCCATATCCGAACACTGGCGGTATGGCTACACCTTC. The encoded protein is CAISEHWRYGYTF.

This clone was seen ten or more times. The gene calls are TRBV7-9 and TRBJ2-3; D might be TRBD2 (5 bases). The CDR3 runs to 16 residues. Deletions cut 1 base from V and 0 bases from J, with 11 bases between. From germline, CDR1 is SEHNR and CDR2 FQNEAQ (reference sequence). The CDR3 nucleotides are TGTGCCAGCAGCTTAGATCCGGGAACAAGCACAGATACGCAGTATTTT. Protein product: CASSLDPGTSTDTQYF.

This clone has a count of ten or more. The chain recombines TRBV18 with TRBJ2-3; no firm D call. The CDR3 covers 15 residues. V dropped 1 base and J dropped 0 bases, with 8 bases sitting between them. The germline V gene has CDR1 KGHSH and CDR2 LQKENI. CDR3 amino acids: CASSPQVTSTDTQYF. The CDR3 bases are TGTGCCAGCTCACCACAGGTGACAAGCACAGATACGCAGTATTTT.

This clone was seen at least ten times. The chain couples TRBV27 to TRBJ1-2; D perhaps matches TRBD1 (6 bases). Per the germline V gene, CDR1 is MNHEY and CDR2 is SMNVEV (reference sequence). This CDR3 has 14 residues. V shed 0 bases and J shed 11 bases, with 16 bases lying between them. The CDR3, as DNA: TGTGCCAGCAGTTTATCAGGAGGGGGGGTTGGTTACACCTTC. Translated, it gives CASSLSGGGVGYTF.

This clone was seen many times. CDR3: CASSVVASGGQETQYF. As DNA, the CDR3 is TGTGCCAGCAGCGTAGTGGCTAGCGGGGGCCAAGAGACCCAGTACTTC. The chain links TRBV9 to TRBJ2-5, with TRBD2 matching 10 bases. The CDR3 loop spans 16 amino acids. From germline, CDR1 is SGDLS and CDR2 YYNGEE. Trimming removed 0 bases from V and 1 base from J; junction bases left unmatched: 3.

This clone was detected ten times or more. V gene TRBV9 combines with J gene TRBJ2-3, with 7 bases lining up with TRBD2. CDR3 size: 15 residues. V shed 0 bases and J 6 bases; nucleotides not matched to a gene: 7. Germline CDR1 and CDR2: SGDLS and YYNGEE. The CDR3 nucleotides are TGTGCCAGCAGCGTAGAGGCCGGGGGAGGGGATACGCAGTATTTT. Translation gives CASSVEAGGGDTQYF.

This chain links TRBV15 with TRBJ2-1, with D possibly TRBD2 on 6 matching bases. The germline gives CDR1 LNHNV, CDR2 YYDKDF (reference sequence). The CDR3 spans 11 residues. The V gene lost 10 bases and the J gene lost 4 bases, with 8 bases spanning the gap. CDR3 sequence reads: CAMGGYNEQFF. CDR3 nucleotides: TGTGCCATGGGGGGATACAATGAGCAGTTCTTC.

This chain links TRBV25-1 with TRBJ2-3; 9 positions agree with TRBD1. The V and J ends lost 6 bases and 4 bases, in that order; junction bases with no gene match: 14. CDR1 is MGHDK and CDR2 is SYGVNS in the germline V gene. This CDR3 contains 17 residues. The CDR3 DNA follows: TGTGCCAGCAGCCCCGGCCGGACAGGGGCCATCGCAGATACGCAGTATTTT. Its translation: CASSPGRTGAIADTQYF.

The chain couples TRBV6-5 to TRBJ1-1, with a tentative D call TRBD1 (6 bases). This CDR3 is 12 amino acids long. V dropped 8 bases and J dropped 10 bases, with 17 bases sitting between them. The germline CDR1 and CDR2 sequences are MNHEY and SVGAGI. CDR3: CASGTPGEGAFF. The CDR3 region has the DNA TGTGCCAGCGGGACACCGGGGGAGGGAGCTTTCTTT.

This clone was seen a few times. The chain links TRBV7-9 to TRBJ2-7; possibly TRBD1 for D (6 bases). From germline, CDR1 is SEHNR and CDR2 FQNEAQ (reference sequence). The CDR3 has 14 residues. Deletions cut 5 bases from V and 5 bases from J, with 16 bases between. CDR3 sequence (DNA): TGTGCCAGCAGCCCCCTTCAGGGGTTACACGAGCAGTACTTC. Translation gives CASSPLQGLHEQYF. Full variable domain (rest looked up from reference TRBV7-9 and TRBJ2-7): DTGVSQNPRHKITKRGQNVTFRCDPISEHNRLYWYRQTLGQGPEFLTYFQNEAQLEKSRLLSDRFSAERPKGSFSTLEIQRTEQGDSAMYLCASSPLQGLHEQYFGPGTRLTVT.

This clone was found a few times. V gene TRBV7-3 combines with J gene TRBJ1-2, with 7 bases aligning to TRBD1. The V gene end was trimmed by 5 bases and the J gene end by 2 bases; junction bases not matched to a gene: 14. Looked up from germline, CDR1 is SGHTA and CDR2 is FQGTGA. The CDR3 length is 17 residues. CDR3 protein: CASSPGQGVTINYGYTF. The CDR3 bases are TGTGCCAGCAGCCCCGGGCAGGGGGTCACTATAAACTATGGCTACACCTTC.

This clone was detected ten times or more. The rearrangement links TRBV10-1 to TRBJ2-6, with TRBD1 as a possible D gene (5 bases). The CDR3 spans 17 residues. Germline V gene sequence: CDR1 WNHNN, CDR2 SYGVQD (reference sequence). Trimming took off 3 bases at V and 0 bases at J, with 12 bases between the two ends. This CDR3 reads CASSEWGSSSGANVLTF. CDR3 DNA: TGCGCCAGCAGTGAATGGGGCAGCAGCTCTGGGGCCAACGTCCTGACTTTC.

Note on this clone: The identical CDR3 is also encoded by other nucleotide sequences in the sample. This rearrangement joins TRBV29-1 to TRBJ2-3, with 7 bases that match TRBD2. This CDR3 comprises 12 residues. Trimming removed 3 bases from V and 9 bases from J; junction bases left unmatched: 6. The germline CDR1 and CDR2 sequences are SQVTM and ANQGSEA. The CDR3 sequence is CSVDWEGDTQYF. CDR3 nucleotide sequence: TGCAGCGTTGATTGGGAGGGAGACACGCAGTATTTT.

This clone has a count of ten or more. The chain couples TRBV7-3 to TRBJ2-2; tentative D call: TRBD2 (6 bases). Germline loops: CDR1 SGHTA, CDR2 FQGTGA. Trimming took off 6 bases at V and 4 bases at J, with 12 bases between the two ends. CDR3 size: 14 residues. The DNA of the CDR3 is TGTGCCAGCAGAAAGGTGGGGGGCACCGGGGAGCTGTTTTTT. Its protein is CASRKVGGTGELFF.

Many counts were recorded for this clone. The rearrangement links TRBV18 to TRBJ1-3; no reliable D call. Trimming took 2 bases from V and 2 from J, leaving 10 bases between them. Germline V gene data show CDR1 as KGHSH and CDR2 as LQKENI. This CDR3 spans 15 amino acids. This CDR3 is CASSPAPGTGNTIYF. CDR3 bases: TGTGCCAGCTCACCAGCCCCGGGTACTGGAAACACCATATATTTT.

This clone has a count of ten or more. The chain has TRBV2 and TRBJ2-3; 9 nucleotides match TRBD1. CDR3 length: 15 residues. J gave up 6 bases and V 6 bases, and 10 bases lay outside the gene matches. Per the germline V gene, CDR1 is SNHLY and CDR2 is FYNNEI. Here the CDR3 DNA reads TGTGCCAGCAGAGAGGGACAGGGTTTCAAGGATACGCAGTATTTT. Residues: CASREGQGFKDTQYF.

The genes are TRBV29-1 and TRBJ1-1; D is ambiguous. Germline-derived CDR1 and CDR2 are SQVTM and ANQGSEA. The CDR3 totals 13 residues. Trimming pared 0 bases from V and 4 bases from J, leaving 9 bases between. The CDR3 coding sequence is TGCAGCGTTGAAGAGGGCAGATCCACTGAAGCTTTCTTT. Translation: CSVEEGRSTEAFF.

Ten or more counts support this clone. The rearrangement joins TRBV5-4 to TRBJ1-1; 10 bases line up with TRBD1. The CDR3 runs to 13 residues. CDR1 SGHNT and CDR2 YYREEE come from the germline V gene (reference sequence). The V and J ends lost 2 bases and 6 bases, in that order; junction bases with no gene match: 1. Here the CDR3 DNA reads TGTGCCAGCAGCTTCGGGACAGGGGCTGAAGCTTTCTTT. Its translation: CASSFGTGAEAFF.

The chain employs TRBV4-1 and TRBJ1-4; unclear D gene. Trimming cost V 4 bases and J 0 bases, with 9 bases left between them. The CDR3 has 15 amino acids. In germline, CDR1 is MGHRA, CDR2 YSYEKL. DNA for the CDR3: TGCGCCAGCAGCCGGGAGGTCGCAACTAATGAAAAACTGTTTTTT. Residues: CASSREVATNEKLFF.

At least ten counts were recorded for this clone. CDR3 amino acids: CASNPRGFPSTDTQYF. CDR3 in DNA: TGTGCCAGCAACCCTAGGGGGTTCCCTAGCACAGATACGCAGTATTTT. The chain links TRBV11-2 to TRBJ2-3; D might be TRBD1 (6 bases). This CDR3 has 16 residues. Trimming left V 7 bases short and J 0 bases short, with 17 bases between. Germline V CDR1 and CDR2: SGHAT, FQNNGV.

This clone was counted ten times or more. The gene calls are TRBV4-3 and TRBJ2-7; D perhaps matches TRBD1 (6 bases). CDR1 is LGHNA and CDR2 is YSLEER in the germline V gene. With 4 bases removed from V and 6 bases from J, the gap between germline ends came to 19 bases. There are 15 residues in the CDR3. The CDR3 reads CASSPQSGVTGEQYF. CDR3 coding DNA: TGCGCCAGCAGCCCTCAGTCAGGGGTGACGGGCGAGCAGTACTTC.

This clone was seen a handful of times. The chain combines TRBV25-1 with TRBJ2-1; a weak D match, TRBD2 (6 bases). V lost 8 bases and J lost 0, with 8 bases in between. The CDR3 loop spans 13 amino acids. The germline CDR1 and CDR2 sequences are MGHDK and SYGVNS. DNA for the CDR3: TGTGCCAGCCGGGACTCCTCCTACAATGAGCAGTTCTTC. This translates into CASRDSSYNEQFF.

This clone was observed a few times. V and J are TRBV7-6 and TRBJ1-3, with D perhaps TRBD1 (5 bases). V lost 3 bases to trimming and J lost 2 bases, with 8 bases between them. Germline loops: CDR1 SGHVS, CDR2 FNYEAQ. The CDR3 totals 14 residues. Written as DNA, the CDR3 is TGTGCCAGCAGCTTTCCAGGGCCTGGAAACACCATATATTTT. Amino acids: CASSFPGPGNTIYF.

A few counts support this clone. This chain joins TRBV6-5 and TRBJ1-6; TRBD1 is a possible D gene (5 bases). The V and J ends lost 2 bases and 6 bases respectively, with 5 bases between them. CDR1 is MNHEY and CDR2 is SVGAGI in the germline V gene. There are 13 residues in the CDR3. The CDR3 DNA reads as TGTGCCAGCAGTTACGACAGTAATTCACCCCTCCACTTT. Its translation is CASSYDSNSPLHF.

This clone was picked up many times. V gene TRBV5-8 combines with J gene TRBJ1-5, with D tentatively TRBD1 (5 bases). The germline V gene encodes CDR1 SGHTS and CDR2 YDEGEE. V gave up 4 bases and J gave up 5 bases, with 16 bases separating them. CDR3 length: 15 amino acids. This CDR3 is CASSPSGPLDQPQHF. CDR3 bases: TGTGCCAGCAGCCCATCAGGGCCCTTGGATCAGCCCCAGCATTTT.

In this sample, this clone turned up many times. The chain recombines TRBV5-1 with TRBJ1-6; D unresolved. Germline CDR1 is SGHRS and CDR2 is YFSETQ. The CDR3 spans 16 residues. Trimming cost V 0 bases and J 0 bases, with 7 bases left between them. The CDR3 DNA reads as TGCGCCAGCAGCTTGGCGGGGAGCTCCTATAATTCACCCCTCCACTTT. Protein: CASSLAGSSYNSPLHF.

This chain joins TRBV2 and TRBJ1-6; no firm D call. V was trimmed by 4 bases and J by 3 bases, leaving 13 bases between them. Germline assignment: CDR1 SNHLY and CDR2 FYNNEI. The CDR3 is made up of 16 amino acids. In nucleotides, the CDR3 is TGTGCCAGCAGTGTTGAAGGGAGAGTCTATAATTCACCCCTCCACTTT. It encodes CASSVEGRVYNSPLHF.

CDR3 sequence reads: CASSFSPDIEAFF. The CDR3 nucleotides read TGTGCCAGCAGTTTCTCTCCAGACATCGAAGCTTTCTTT. This sequence joins TRBV6-6 and TRBJ1-1, with unresolved D. The germline CDR1 and CDR2 sequences are MNHNY and SVGAGI (reference sequence). Trimming removed 4 bases from V and 8 bases from J, with 14 bases in between. The CDR3 extends over 13 amino acids.

This clone has only a few counts. This rearrangement joins TRBV6-5 to TRBJ1-1; perhaps TRBD1 as D (5 bases). The CDR3 has 15 amino acids. Germline V gene sequence: CDR1 MNHEY, CDR2 SVGAGI. V gave up 0 bases and J gave up 2 bases, with 10 bases separating them. The CDR3 loop is CASSYSGTGNTEAFF. Written as DNA, the CDR3 is TGTGCCAGCAGTTACTCGGGGACTGGAAACACTGAAGCTTTCTTT.

This clone was seen many times. V is TRBV27 and J is TRBJ2-3, with 7 bases that match TRBD2. Germline V gene data show CDR1 as MNHEY and CDR2 as SMNVEV (reference sequence). V dropped 3 bases and J dropped 2; count of bases not matched to a gene: 11. CDR3 length: 17 amino acids. CDR3 region: CASSFRTRIPYTDTQYF. CDR3 DNA sequence: TGTGCCAGCAGTTTTAGGACTAGGATCCCCTACACAGATACGCAGTATTTT.

This clone turned up a few times. The V and J genes are TRBV11-2 and TRBJ2-5; D not certain. From germline, CDR1 is SGHAT and CDR2 FQNNGV. CDR3 length: 14 residues. Trimming took 3 bases from V and 0 from J, leaving 8 bases between them. The CDR3 reads CASSFSPYQETQYF. For the CDR3, the DNA is TGTGCCAGCAGCTTTAGCCCGTACCAAGAGACCCAGTACTTC.